The clone carrying this T cell receptor beta chain was counted once. This sample was included in a study of T cell changes during pregnancy in multiple sclerosis. CDR1 and CDR2 from the germline V gene are SQVTM and ANQGSEA. The V and J ends lost 6 bases and 15 bases, in that order; junction bases with no gene match: 14. The CDR3 contains 12 residues. The table came from immunoSEQ multiplex PCR; TCRdb's copy has only in-frame clones and leaves some out. The sample contains approximately 80,000 clones, around 94% of which appear only once. V usage is TRBV29-1 and J usage is TRBJ2-1; 7 nucleotides match TRBD2. This specimen consisted of peripheral blood, obtained in the second trimester of pregnancy. The sequence came from a female donor in good health, enrolled as a control in a pregnancy study. The CDR3 nucleotides read TGCAGCGTGAACTCGGGGGGAGACGTCCCGTTCTTC. This encodes CSVNSGGDVPFF.